This TCR beta chain was sequenced during a study of blood T cell repertoires in COVID-19. Study-wide background: Specimens from acute and convalescent COVID-19 originated in the United States, Italy and Spain. Sources were T cells, B-cell-depleted T cells, or PBMCs; the material itself was cDNA or gDNA.

In the original workflow: Estimates of nucleated cell counts were drawn from the amplification of reference gene primers. The method was immunoSEQ multiplex PCR; TCRdb's version includes in-frame clones alone and lacks a portion of them. V and J calls plus clone size are reproduced from that table; the DNA served to infer D and trimming. The sample carries some 83,000 clones, 84% recorded once. The receptor comes from a man between 50 and 59 years old with acute or convalescent COVID-19. The sample taken for sequencing was peripheral blood.

CDR3 region: CSADPQGTGYGYTF. CDR3 DNA sequence: TGCAGCGCTGATCCACAGGGGACGGGCTATGGCTACACCTTC. The chain couples TRBV29-1 to TRBJ1-2; 7 bases are shared with TRBD1. V was clipped by 7 bases and J by 4 bases; unmatched bases: 12. The CDR3 covers 14 residues. The V gene's germline CDR1 is SQVTM and CDR2 ANQGSEA. The whole variable domain, remainder taken from reference TRBV29-1 and TRBJ1-2, is SAVISQKPSRDICQRGTSLTIQCQVDSQVTMMFWYRQQPGQSLTLIATANQGSEATYESGFVIDKFPISRPNLTFSTLTVSNMSPEDSSIYLCSADPQGTGYGYTFGSGTRLTVV.